These T cell receptor beta chains were read from a single sample in a study of blood T cell repertoires in COVID-19. TCRdb keeps only in-frame clones here, not all; method: immunoSEQ multiplex PCR. The sample carries about 370,000 clones, over 75% recorded once. The sample taken for sequencing was PBMCs or T cells enriched from blood (not recorded which). The receptors were gathered from a man aged 18 to 29 who had recovered from COVID-19. The CDR3 runs from the conserved cysteine through the conserved F or W. The D gene is left open where the match is weak. Expanded clones are given a class, and other clones once, few, many or no size at all.

j_gene | abundance | v_gene | d_gene | CDR3aa | CDR3nt
TRBJ2-7 | NA | TRBV18 | TRBD1 | CASSKTPGTVPYEQYF | TGTGCCAGCTCAAAAACACCCGGGACAGTACCCTACGAGCAGTACTTC
TRBJ1-1 | NA | TRBV28 | NA | CASSPITQNTEAFF | TGTGCCAGCAGTCCTATCACCCAGAACACTGAAGCTTTCTTT
TRBJ2-2 | NA | TRBV2 | NA | CASSSLTGELFF | TGTGCCAGCAGTAGCCTCACCGGGGAGCTGTTTTTT
TRBJ1-2 | NA | TRBV6-1 | TRBD1 | CASSERGQGAAGGYTF | TGTGCCAGCAGTGAAAGGGGACAGGGGGCTGCGGGAGGCTACACCTTC
TRBJ2-1 | NA | TRBV5-5 | TRBD1 | CASSPTGTGGQQFF | TGTGCCAGCAGCCCCACCGGGACAGGGGGCCAGCAGTTCTTC
TRBJ2-3 | NA | TRBV11-2 | TRBD2 | CASSGLRGRGATDTQYF | TGTGCCAGCAGCGGGTTAAGAGGGCGGGGGGCCACAGATACGCAGTATTTT
TRBJ2-7 | NA | TRBV5-1 | TRBD1 | CATARDSQYEQYF | TGCGCCACGGCGAGGGACAGTCAATACGAGCAGTACTTC
TRBJ1-6 | once | TRBV4-1 | NA | CASSQGEAGVQSPLHF | TGCGCCAGCAGCCAAGGGGAGGCGGGGGTACAATCACCCCTCCACTTT
TRBJ1-3 | NA | TRBV6-5 | NA | CASSLRGSGNTIYF | TGTGCCAGCAGCCTCAGGGGCAGTGGAAACACCATATATTTT
TRBJ1-1 | NA | TRBV27 | TRBD1 | CASSWTGNTEAFF | TGTGCCAGCAGTTGGACAGGGAACACTGAAGCTTTCTTT
TRBJ2-3 | NA | TRBV10-3 | NA | CAISPSTGGDTQYF | TGTGCCATCAGTCCTTCCACAGGAGGGGATACGCAGTATTTT
TRBJ1-2 | NA | TRBV19 | TRBD1 | CASTSQGSPGRYGYTF | TGTGCCAGTACCTCACAGGGGTCCCCTGGCCGCTATGGCTACACCTTC
TRBJ1-2 | once | TRBV13 | NA | CASSLSGDGYTF | TGTGCCAGCAGCTTATCCGGGGATGGCTACACCTTC
TRBJ2-2 | NA | TRBV5-1 | NA | CASSFQSNTGELFF | TGCGCCAGCAGCTTTCAATCGAACACCGGGGAGCTGTTTTTT
TRBJ2-7 | NA | TRBV7-8 | NA | CASSPPRGPTSRYYEQYF | TGTGCCAGCAGCCCACCAAGGGGCCCCACAAGTAGATACTACGAGCAGTACTTC
TRBJ1-1 | NA | TRBV6-2/TRBV6-3 | TRBD1 | CASSFDSGGGGTQAFF | TGTGCCAGCAGTTTCGACTCAGGGGGCGGCGGCACTCAAGCTTTCTTT
TRBJ2-7 | NA | TRBV2 | NA | CASSGRTQHFEQYF | TGTGCCAGCAGTGGAAGGACTCAACACTTCGAGCAGTACTTC
TRBJ1-3 | NA | TRBV19 | NA | CASSTTHTGHSGNTIYF | TGTGCCAGTAGTACCACACATACAGGACACTCTGGAAACACCATATATTTT
TRBJ2-7 | NA | TRBV15 | TRBD1 | CATSGGTGPYEQYF | TGTGCCACCAGCGGCGGGACAGGGCCCTACGAGCAGTACTTC
TRBJ2-7 | NA | TRBV2 | NA | CASRTGIQMSYEQYF | TGTGCCAGCAGGACAGGTATTCAAATGTCCTACGAGCAGTACTTC
TRBJ1-2 | NA | TRBV4-3 | NA | CASSQDRHGYTF | TGCGCCAGCAGCCAAGATCGTCATGGCTACACCTTC
TRBJ2-1 | NA | TRBV25-1 | TRBD1 | CASSGKRGTGGQSEQFF | TGTGCCAGCAGTGGAAAGAGGGGGACAGGGGGCCAGAGTGAGCAGTTCTTC
TRBJ1-1 | few | TRBV18 | NA | CASSRGVNTEAFF | TGTGCCAGCTCCCGGGGGGTGAACACTGAAGCTTTCTTT
TRBJ1-2 | NA | TRBV2 | NA | CASSESPGGYGYTF | TGTGCCAGCAGTGAATCCCCGGGGGGCTATGGCTACACCTTC
TRBJ1-2 | NA | TRBV18 | NA | CASSPRGDGYTF | TGTGCCAGCTCACCAAGAGGAGATGGCTACACCTTC
TRBJ1-1 | once | TRBV11-3 | TRBD1 | CASSTGQGGTEAFF | TGTGCCAGCAGCACTGGACAGGGCGGAACTGAAGCTTTCTTT
TRBJ1-1 | NA | TRBV2 | TRBD1 | CASSEQGFGAEAFF | TGTGCCAGCAGCGAACAGGGGTTCGGGGCTGAAGCTTTCTTT
TRBJ1-2 | NA | TRBV4-1 | TRBD1 | CASSQSRTGANYGYTF | TGCGCCAGCAGCCAATCGCGGACAGGGGCTAACTATGGCTACACCTTC
TRBJ1-2 | NA | TRBV9 | NA | CASSPQGNYGYTF | TGTGCCAGCAGCCCCCAGGGTAACTATGGCTACACCTTC
TRBJ2-1 | NA | TRBV11-1 | TRBD1 | CASSLDRGVYNEQFF | TGTGCCAGCAGCCTGGACAGGGGGGTCTACAATGAGCAGTTCTTC
TRBJ2-5 | NA | TRBV28 | NA | CASSSEGWKETQYF | TGTGCCAGCAGTTCGGAGGGGTGGAAAGAGACCCAGTACTTC
TRBJ1-5 | NA | TRBV28 | NA | CASSSPGGQPQRYSNQPQHF | TGTGCCAGCAGTTCTCCCGGAGGGCAGCCTCAACGTTATAGCAATCAGCCCCAGCATTTT
TRBJ2-5 | NA | TRBV5-6 | TRBD2 | CASSFQLADYGTQYF | TGTGCCAGCAGCTTCCAACTAGCGGATTATGGGACCCAGTACTTC
TRBJ2-7 | NA | TRBV3-1/TRBV3-2 | TRBD1 | CASSHLAGTGNYEQYF | TGTGCCAGCAGCCACCTAGCCGGGACAGGGAACTACGAGCAGTACTTC
TRBJ1-5 | NA | TRBV4-1 | NA | CASSQEGSAQTNQPQHF | TGCGCCAGCAGCCAAGAAGGATCCGCGCAGACTAATCAGCCCCAGCATTTT
TRBJ2-6 | NA | TRBV24-1 | NA | CATGEGIEGANVLTF | TGTGCCACCGGCGAGGGAATTGAAGGGGCCAACGTCCTGACTTTC
TRBJ2-3 | NA | TRBV6-5 | NA | CASSRTGTRTDTQYF | TGTGCCAGCAGTAGAACAGGGACCCGCACAGATACGCAGTATTTT
TRBJ2-7 | NA | TRBV3-1/TRBV3-2 | TRBD1 | CASSGRDRSYEQYF | TGTGCCAGCAGCGGACGGGACAGAAGCTACGAGCAGTACTTC
TRBJ1-4 | few | TRBV2 | NA | CASRVDRANEKLFF | TGTGCCAGCAGGGTCGACAGAGCTAATGAAAAACTGTTTTTT
TRBJ1-1 | few | TRBV25-1 | TRBD1 | CASSGQGNTEAFF | TGTGCCAGCAGTGGACAGGGGAACACTGAAGCTTTCTTT
TRBJ2-7 | NA | TRBV19 | TRBD1 | CACRRTGVSEQYF | TGTGCCTGTAGAAGGACAGGGGTAAGCGAGCAGTACTTC
TRBJ1-1 | few | TRBV29-1 | NA | CSVLPEATEAFF | TGCAGCGTCCTACCAGAGGCCACTGAAGCTTTCTTT
TRBJ1-1 | NA | TRBV6-5 | NA | CASSSPAGNTEAFF | TGTGCCAGCAGTTCGCCGGCAGGGAACACTGAAGCTTTCTTT
TRBJ1-1 | NA | TRBV19 | NA | CASSIGTEQNTEAFF | TGTGCCAGTAGTATAGGGACAGAACAGAACACTGAAGCTTTCTTT
TRBJ2-2 | NA | TRBV9 | TRBD1 | CASSVARTGRTTGELFF | TGTGCCAGCAGCGTGGCCCGGACAGGGCGAACCACCGGGGAGCTGTTTTTT
TRBJ1-6 | NA | TRBV4-2 | TRBD1 | CASSRPPGQTNSPLHF | TGTGCCAGCAGCCGACCTCCGGGACAGACTAATTCACCCCTCCACTTT
TRBJ2-1 | NA | TRBV7-9 | TRBD2 | CASSFGLAGGYNEQFF | TGTGCCAGCAGCTTTGGACTAGCGGGGGGTTACAATGAGCAGTTCTTC
TRBJ1-2 | NA | TRBV28 | NA | CASRTTETYGYTF | TGTGCCAGCAGGACGACAGAGACCTATGGCTACACCTTC
TRBJ2-2 | once | TRBV5-1 | TRBD1 | CASSYGTGVNTGELFF | TGCGCCAGCAGCTACGGGACAGGGGTTAACACCGGGGAGCTGTTTTTT
TRBJ1-4 | NA | TRBV2 | TRBD1 | CASSLGGQGAGKLFF | TGTGCCAGCAGCCTCGGGGGACAGGGGGCGGGAAAACTGTTTTTT
TRBJ2-7 | NA | TRBV25-1 | NA | CASSDLDSYEQYF | TGTGCCAGCAGTGACCTGGACAGTTACGAGCAGTACTTC
TRBJ1-6 | NA | TRBV5-1 | NA | CASSRDSPSSYNSPLHF | TGCGCCAGCAGCAGGGACTCCCCGAGCTCCTATAATTCACCCCTCCACTTT
TRBJ1-4 | NA | TRBV5-1 | NA | CASSSAGKLFF | TGCGCCAGCAGTTCGGCGGGAAAACTGTTTTTT
TRBJ2-3 | NA | TRBV5-1 | NA | CASSFPASDTQYF | TGCGCCAGCAGCTTTCCAGCGTCGGATACGCAGTATTTT
TRBJ1-4 | NA | TRBV15 | NA | CATSGRGGNEKLFF | TGTGCCACCAGCGGGAGGGGAGGGAATGAAAAACTGTTTTTT
TRBJ2-5 | few | TRBV5-4 | TRBD2 | CASSLASQRGGRETQYF | TGTGCCAGCAGCTTGGCAAGCCAGCGGGGGGGTCGGGAGACCCAGTACTTC
TRBJ2-1 | NA | TRBV19 | NA | CAVGSTAQEVRNQFF | TGTGCCGTCGGGAGCACGGCCCAGGAGGTTAGAAATCAGTTCTTC
TRBJ1-2 | few | TRBV10-2 | NA | CASMGGLYGYTF | TGCGCCAGCATGGGGGGACTCTATGGCTACACCTTC
TRBJ2-7 | NA | TRBV9 | NA | CASSVGFGNSYEQYF | TGTGCCAGCAGCGTAGGGTTCGGTAACTCCTACGAGCAGTACTTC
TRBJ1-2 | NA | TRBV30 | NA | CAWSRGVYGYTF | TGTGCCTGGAGTCGGGGAGTATATGGCTACACCTTC